The 4 T cell receptor beta chains below come from one sample, sequenced in a study of control samples from healthy donors and cancer patients. TCRdb's copy holds only in-frame clones and misses some; the assay was immunoSEQ multiplex PCR. The sample yields approximately 58,000 clones, roughly 86% seen once. The sample consisted of PBMCs. These receptors were obtained from a woman aged 55-70 years with lung cancer.

J is TRBJ1-1 and V is TRBV6-5; D unresolved. The ends were cut back, 2 bases at V and 2 bases at J, with 15 bases in the middle. From germline, CDR1 is MNHEY and CDR2 SVGAGI. This CDR3 comprises 16 residues. Here the CDR3 DNA reads TGTGCCAGCAGTTACGATCTCGGATCGAGCAACACTGAAGCTTTCTTT. Translating gives CASSYDLGSSNTEAFF.

This clone has a single count. V usage is TRBV6-1 and J usage is TRBJ2-3, with TRBD2 matching over 9 bases. The J segment lost 0 bases and the V segment lost 3 bases, leaving 1 base of the junction unmatched. Germline loops: CDR1 MNHNS, CDR2 SASEGT. The CDR3 length is 15 residues. As DNA, the CDR3 is TGTGCCAGCAGTGATCTAGCGGGGAGCACAGATACGCAGTATTTT. Protein: CASSDLAGSTDTQYF.

V and J are TRBV28 and TRBJ1-1, with D possibly TRBD1 on 5 matching bases. This CDR3 comprises 17 residues. Germline values: CDR1 MDHEN, CDR2 SYDVKM. Between the trimmed V and J ends, which lost 4 bases and 7 bases, there was a span of 25 bases. The CDR3 loop reads CASSSTGDARWRGEAFF. The CDR3 coding sequence is TGTGCCAGCAGTTCAACGGGGGACGCTCGGTGGAGAGGTGAAGCTTTCTTT.

This clone was recorded a few times. The gene calls are TRBV11-2 and TRBJ2-1; 12 bases agree with TRBD2. V was clipped by 1 base and J by 8 bases; unmatched bases: 9. The CDR3 has 17 residues. The V gene's germline CDR1 is SGHAT and CDR2 FQNNGV. The CDR3 DNA sequence: TGTGCCAGCAGCTTAGCCCTCCCTAGCGGGGGGGCCGATGAGCAGTTCTTC. It codes for CASSLALPSGGADEQFF. The variable domain in full, with the rest retrieved from reference TRBV11-2 and TRBJ2-1, is EAGVAQSPRYKIIEKRQSVAFWCNPISGHATLYWYQQILGQGPKLLIQFQNNGVVDDSQLPKDRFSAERLKGVDSTLKIQPAKLEDSAVYLCASSLALPSGGADEQFFGPGTRLTVL.